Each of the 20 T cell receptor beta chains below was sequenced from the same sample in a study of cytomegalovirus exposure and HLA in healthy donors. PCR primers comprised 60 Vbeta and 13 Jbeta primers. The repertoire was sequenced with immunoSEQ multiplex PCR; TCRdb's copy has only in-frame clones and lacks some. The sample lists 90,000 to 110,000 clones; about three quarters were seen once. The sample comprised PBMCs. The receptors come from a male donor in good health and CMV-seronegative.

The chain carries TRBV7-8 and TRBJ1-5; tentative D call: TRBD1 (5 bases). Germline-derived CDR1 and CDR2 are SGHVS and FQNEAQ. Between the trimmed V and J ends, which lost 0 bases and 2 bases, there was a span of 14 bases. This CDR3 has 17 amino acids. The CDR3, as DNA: TGTGCCAGCAGCTTAGCGGGTGCAGGGTCTCGCAATCAGCCCCAGCATTTT. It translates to CASSLAGAGSRNQPQHF.

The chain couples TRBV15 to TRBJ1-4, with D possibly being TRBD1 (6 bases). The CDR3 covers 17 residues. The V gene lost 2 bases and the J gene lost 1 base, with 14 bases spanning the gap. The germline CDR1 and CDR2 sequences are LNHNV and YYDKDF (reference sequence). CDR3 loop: CATSRIGQWLTNEKLFF. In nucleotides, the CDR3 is TGTGCCACCAGCAGAATTGGACAGTGGCTAACTAATGAAAAACTGTTTTTT.

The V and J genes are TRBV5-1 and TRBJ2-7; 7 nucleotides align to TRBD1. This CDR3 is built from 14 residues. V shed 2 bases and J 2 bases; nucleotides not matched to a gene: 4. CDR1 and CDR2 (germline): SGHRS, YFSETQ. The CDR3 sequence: CASSFTGDPYEQYF. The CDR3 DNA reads TGCGCCAGCAGCTTTACAGGGGATCCCTACGAGCAGTACTTC.

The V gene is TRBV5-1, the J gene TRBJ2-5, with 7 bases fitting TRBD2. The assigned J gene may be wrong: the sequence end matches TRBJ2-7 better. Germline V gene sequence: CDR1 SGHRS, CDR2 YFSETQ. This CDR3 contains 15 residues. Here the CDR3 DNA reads TGCGCCAGCAGCTTCGGGGGAGGGCGGTTTTACGAGCAGTACTTC. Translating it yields CASSFGGGRFYEQYF.

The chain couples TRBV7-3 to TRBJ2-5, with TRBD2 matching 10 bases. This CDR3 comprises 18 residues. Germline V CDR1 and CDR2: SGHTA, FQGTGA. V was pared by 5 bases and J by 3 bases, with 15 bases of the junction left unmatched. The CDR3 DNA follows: TGTGCCAGCAGCCCACAGCCCGGGCTAGCGGGGGATAAAGAGACCCAGTACTTC. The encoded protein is CASSPQPGLAGDKETQYF. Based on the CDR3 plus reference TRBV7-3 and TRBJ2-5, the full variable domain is GAGVSQTPSNKVTEKGKYVELRCDPISGHTALYWYRQSLGQGPEFLIYFQGTGAADDSGLPNDRFFAVRPEGSVSTLKIQRTERGDSAVYLCASSPQPGLAGDKETQYFGPGTRLLVL.

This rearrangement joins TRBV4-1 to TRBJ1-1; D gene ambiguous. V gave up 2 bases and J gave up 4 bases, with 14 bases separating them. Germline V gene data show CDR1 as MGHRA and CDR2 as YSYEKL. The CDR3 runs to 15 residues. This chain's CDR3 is CASSQTPGLSTEAFF. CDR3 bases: TGCGCCAGCAGCCAAACCCCAGGCCTCAGCACTGAAGCTTTCTTT.

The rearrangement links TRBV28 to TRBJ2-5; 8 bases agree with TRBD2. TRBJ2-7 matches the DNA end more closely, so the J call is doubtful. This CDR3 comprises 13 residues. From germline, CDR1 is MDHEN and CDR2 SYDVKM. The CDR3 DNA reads TGTGCCAGCAGTTGGACTAGCCCATACGAGCAGTACTTC. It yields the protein CASSWTSPYEQYF.

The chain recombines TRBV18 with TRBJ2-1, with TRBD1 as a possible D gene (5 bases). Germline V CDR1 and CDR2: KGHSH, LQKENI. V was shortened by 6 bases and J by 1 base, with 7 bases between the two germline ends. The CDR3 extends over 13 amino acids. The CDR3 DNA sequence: TGTGCCAGCTCTCGACAGTCCTACAATGAGCAGTTCTTC. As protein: CASSRQSYNEQFF.

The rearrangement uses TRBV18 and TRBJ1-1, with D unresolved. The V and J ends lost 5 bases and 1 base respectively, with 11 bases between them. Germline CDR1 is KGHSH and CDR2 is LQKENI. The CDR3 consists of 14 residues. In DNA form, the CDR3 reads TGTGCCAGCTCAGCATCGGGTCCGAACACTGAAGCTTTCTTT. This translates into CASSASGPNTEAFF.

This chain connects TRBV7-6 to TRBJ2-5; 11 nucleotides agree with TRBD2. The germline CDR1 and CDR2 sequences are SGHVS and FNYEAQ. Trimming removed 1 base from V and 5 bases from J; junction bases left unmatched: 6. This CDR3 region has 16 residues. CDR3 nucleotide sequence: TGTGCCAGCAGCTTAGGTCTACTAGCGGGAGTCGAGACCCAGTACTTC. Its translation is CASSLGLLAGVETQYF.

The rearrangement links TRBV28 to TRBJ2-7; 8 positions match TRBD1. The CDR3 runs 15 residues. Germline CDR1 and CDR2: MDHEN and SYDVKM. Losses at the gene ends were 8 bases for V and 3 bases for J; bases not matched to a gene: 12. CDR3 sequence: CASSPIGTGYYEQYF. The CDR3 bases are TGTGCCAGCTCACCCATTGGGACAGGATACTACGAGCAGTACTTC.

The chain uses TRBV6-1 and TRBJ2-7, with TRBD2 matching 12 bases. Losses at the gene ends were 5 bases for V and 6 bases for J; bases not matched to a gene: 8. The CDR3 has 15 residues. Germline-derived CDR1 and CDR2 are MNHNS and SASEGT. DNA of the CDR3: TGTGCCAGCAGTCAAGGGGCTAGCGGGAGGGTCGAGCAGTACTTC. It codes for CASSQGASGRVEQYF.

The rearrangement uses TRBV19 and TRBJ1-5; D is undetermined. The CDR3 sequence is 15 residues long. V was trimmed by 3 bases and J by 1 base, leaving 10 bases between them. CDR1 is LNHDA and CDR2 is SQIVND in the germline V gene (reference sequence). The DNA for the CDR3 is TGTGCCAGTAGTATGAGCTTTTGGAGCAATCAGCCCCAGCATTTT. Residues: CASSMSFWSNQPQHF.

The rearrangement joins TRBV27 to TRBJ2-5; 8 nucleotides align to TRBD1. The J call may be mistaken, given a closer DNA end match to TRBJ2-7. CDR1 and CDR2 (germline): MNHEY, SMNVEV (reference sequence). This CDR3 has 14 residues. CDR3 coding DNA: TGTGCCAGCAGCGTGACAGGGGATACCTACGAGCAGTACTTC. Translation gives CASSVTGDTYEQYF.

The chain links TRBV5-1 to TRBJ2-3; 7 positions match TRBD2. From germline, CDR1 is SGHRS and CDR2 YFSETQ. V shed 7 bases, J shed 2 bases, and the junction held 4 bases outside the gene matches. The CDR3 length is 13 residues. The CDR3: CASQREFTDTQYF. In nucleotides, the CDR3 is TGCGCCAGCCAGCGGGAATTCACAGATACGCAGTATTTT.

CDR3 nucleotide sequence: TGCAGCGTCGCCACACAGGGAAGCAATCAGCCCCAGCATTTT. This encodes CSVATQGSNQPQHF. The chain links TRBV29-1 to TRBJ1-5, with D perhaps TRBD1 (6 bases). Trimming stripped 6 bases from V and 1 base from J, with 13 bases between. From germline, CDR1 is SQVTM and CDR2 ANQGSEA. The CDR3 runs 14 residues. Drawing the rest from reference TRBV29-1 and TRBJ1-5, the complete variable domain is SAVISQKPSRDICQRGTSLTIQCQVDSQVTMMFWYRQQPGQSLTLIATANQGSEATYESGFVIDKFPISRPNLTFSTLTVSNMSPEDSSIYLCSVATQGSNQPQHFGDGTRLSIL.

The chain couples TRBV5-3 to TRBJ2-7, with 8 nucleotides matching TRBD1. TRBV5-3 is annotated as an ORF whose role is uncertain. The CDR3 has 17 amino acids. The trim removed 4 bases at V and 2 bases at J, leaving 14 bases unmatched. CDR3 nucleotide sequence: TGTGCCAGAAGCCAAATACCGGGACAGGCAAGGGCCTACGAGCAGTACTTC. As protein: CARSQIPGQARAYEQYF.

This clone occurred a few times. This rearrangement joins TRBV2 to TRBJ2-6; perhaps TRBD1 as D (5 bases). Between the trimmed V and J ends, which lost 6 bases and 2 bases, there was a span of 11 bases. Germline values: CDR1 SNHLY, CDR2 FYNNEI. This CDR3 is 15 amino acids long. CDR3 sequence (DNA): TGTGCCAGCAGCACCAAGGGGCCTGGGGCCAACGTCCTGACTTTC. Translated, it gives CASSTKGPGANVLTF.

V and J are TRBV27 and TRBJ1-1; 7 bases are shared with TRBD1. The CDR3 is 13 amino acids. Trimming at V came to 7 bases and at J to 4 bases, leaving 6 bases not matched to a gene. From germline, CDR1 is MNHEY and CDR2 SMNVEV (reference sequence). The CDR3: CASTHRGGTEAFF. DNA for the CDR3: TGTGCCAGCACCCACAGGGGTGGCACTGAAGCTTTCTTT.

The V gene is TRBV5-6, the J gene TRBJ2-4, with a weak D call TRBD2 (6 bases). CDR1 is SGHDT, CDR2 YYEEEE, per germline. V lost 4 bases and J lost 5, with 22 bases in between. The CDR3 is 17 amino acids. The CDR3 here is CASSPPAGGHKENIQYF. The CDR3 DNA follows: TGTGCCAGCAGCCCCCCTGCAGGAGGGCATAAGGAAAACATTCAGTACTTC.